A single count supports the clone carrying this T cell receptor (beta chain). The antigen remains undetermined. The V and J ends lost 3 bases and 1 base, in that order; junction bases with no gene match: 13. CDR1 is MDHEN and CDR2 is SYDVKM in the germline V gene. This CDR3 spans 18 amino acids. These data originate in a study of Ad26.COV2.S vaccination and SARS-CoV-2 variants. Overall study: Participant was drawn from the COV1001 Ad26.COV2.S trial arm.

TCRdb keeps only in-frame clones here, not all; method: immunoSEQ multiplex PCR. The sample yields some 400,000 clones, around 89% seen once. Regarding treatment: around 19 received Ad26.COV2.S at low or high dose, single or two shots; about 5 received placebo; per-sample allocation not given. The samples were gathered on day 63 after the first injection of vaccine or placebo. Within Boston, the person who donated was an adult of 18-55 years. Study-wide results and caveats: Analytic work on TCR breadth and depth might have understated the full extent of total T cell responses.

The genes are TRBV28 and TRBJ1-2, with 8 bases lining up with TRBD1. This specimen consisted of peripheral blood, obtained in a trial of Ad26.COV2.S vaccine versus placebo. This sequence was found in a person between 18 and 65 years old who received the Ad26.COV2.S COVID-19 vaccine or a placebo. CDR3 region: CASSFVLKPDRGNYGYTF. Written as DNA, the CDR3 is TGTGCCAGCAGTTTCGTTCTTAAGCCCGACAGGGGTAACTATGGCTACACCTTC.